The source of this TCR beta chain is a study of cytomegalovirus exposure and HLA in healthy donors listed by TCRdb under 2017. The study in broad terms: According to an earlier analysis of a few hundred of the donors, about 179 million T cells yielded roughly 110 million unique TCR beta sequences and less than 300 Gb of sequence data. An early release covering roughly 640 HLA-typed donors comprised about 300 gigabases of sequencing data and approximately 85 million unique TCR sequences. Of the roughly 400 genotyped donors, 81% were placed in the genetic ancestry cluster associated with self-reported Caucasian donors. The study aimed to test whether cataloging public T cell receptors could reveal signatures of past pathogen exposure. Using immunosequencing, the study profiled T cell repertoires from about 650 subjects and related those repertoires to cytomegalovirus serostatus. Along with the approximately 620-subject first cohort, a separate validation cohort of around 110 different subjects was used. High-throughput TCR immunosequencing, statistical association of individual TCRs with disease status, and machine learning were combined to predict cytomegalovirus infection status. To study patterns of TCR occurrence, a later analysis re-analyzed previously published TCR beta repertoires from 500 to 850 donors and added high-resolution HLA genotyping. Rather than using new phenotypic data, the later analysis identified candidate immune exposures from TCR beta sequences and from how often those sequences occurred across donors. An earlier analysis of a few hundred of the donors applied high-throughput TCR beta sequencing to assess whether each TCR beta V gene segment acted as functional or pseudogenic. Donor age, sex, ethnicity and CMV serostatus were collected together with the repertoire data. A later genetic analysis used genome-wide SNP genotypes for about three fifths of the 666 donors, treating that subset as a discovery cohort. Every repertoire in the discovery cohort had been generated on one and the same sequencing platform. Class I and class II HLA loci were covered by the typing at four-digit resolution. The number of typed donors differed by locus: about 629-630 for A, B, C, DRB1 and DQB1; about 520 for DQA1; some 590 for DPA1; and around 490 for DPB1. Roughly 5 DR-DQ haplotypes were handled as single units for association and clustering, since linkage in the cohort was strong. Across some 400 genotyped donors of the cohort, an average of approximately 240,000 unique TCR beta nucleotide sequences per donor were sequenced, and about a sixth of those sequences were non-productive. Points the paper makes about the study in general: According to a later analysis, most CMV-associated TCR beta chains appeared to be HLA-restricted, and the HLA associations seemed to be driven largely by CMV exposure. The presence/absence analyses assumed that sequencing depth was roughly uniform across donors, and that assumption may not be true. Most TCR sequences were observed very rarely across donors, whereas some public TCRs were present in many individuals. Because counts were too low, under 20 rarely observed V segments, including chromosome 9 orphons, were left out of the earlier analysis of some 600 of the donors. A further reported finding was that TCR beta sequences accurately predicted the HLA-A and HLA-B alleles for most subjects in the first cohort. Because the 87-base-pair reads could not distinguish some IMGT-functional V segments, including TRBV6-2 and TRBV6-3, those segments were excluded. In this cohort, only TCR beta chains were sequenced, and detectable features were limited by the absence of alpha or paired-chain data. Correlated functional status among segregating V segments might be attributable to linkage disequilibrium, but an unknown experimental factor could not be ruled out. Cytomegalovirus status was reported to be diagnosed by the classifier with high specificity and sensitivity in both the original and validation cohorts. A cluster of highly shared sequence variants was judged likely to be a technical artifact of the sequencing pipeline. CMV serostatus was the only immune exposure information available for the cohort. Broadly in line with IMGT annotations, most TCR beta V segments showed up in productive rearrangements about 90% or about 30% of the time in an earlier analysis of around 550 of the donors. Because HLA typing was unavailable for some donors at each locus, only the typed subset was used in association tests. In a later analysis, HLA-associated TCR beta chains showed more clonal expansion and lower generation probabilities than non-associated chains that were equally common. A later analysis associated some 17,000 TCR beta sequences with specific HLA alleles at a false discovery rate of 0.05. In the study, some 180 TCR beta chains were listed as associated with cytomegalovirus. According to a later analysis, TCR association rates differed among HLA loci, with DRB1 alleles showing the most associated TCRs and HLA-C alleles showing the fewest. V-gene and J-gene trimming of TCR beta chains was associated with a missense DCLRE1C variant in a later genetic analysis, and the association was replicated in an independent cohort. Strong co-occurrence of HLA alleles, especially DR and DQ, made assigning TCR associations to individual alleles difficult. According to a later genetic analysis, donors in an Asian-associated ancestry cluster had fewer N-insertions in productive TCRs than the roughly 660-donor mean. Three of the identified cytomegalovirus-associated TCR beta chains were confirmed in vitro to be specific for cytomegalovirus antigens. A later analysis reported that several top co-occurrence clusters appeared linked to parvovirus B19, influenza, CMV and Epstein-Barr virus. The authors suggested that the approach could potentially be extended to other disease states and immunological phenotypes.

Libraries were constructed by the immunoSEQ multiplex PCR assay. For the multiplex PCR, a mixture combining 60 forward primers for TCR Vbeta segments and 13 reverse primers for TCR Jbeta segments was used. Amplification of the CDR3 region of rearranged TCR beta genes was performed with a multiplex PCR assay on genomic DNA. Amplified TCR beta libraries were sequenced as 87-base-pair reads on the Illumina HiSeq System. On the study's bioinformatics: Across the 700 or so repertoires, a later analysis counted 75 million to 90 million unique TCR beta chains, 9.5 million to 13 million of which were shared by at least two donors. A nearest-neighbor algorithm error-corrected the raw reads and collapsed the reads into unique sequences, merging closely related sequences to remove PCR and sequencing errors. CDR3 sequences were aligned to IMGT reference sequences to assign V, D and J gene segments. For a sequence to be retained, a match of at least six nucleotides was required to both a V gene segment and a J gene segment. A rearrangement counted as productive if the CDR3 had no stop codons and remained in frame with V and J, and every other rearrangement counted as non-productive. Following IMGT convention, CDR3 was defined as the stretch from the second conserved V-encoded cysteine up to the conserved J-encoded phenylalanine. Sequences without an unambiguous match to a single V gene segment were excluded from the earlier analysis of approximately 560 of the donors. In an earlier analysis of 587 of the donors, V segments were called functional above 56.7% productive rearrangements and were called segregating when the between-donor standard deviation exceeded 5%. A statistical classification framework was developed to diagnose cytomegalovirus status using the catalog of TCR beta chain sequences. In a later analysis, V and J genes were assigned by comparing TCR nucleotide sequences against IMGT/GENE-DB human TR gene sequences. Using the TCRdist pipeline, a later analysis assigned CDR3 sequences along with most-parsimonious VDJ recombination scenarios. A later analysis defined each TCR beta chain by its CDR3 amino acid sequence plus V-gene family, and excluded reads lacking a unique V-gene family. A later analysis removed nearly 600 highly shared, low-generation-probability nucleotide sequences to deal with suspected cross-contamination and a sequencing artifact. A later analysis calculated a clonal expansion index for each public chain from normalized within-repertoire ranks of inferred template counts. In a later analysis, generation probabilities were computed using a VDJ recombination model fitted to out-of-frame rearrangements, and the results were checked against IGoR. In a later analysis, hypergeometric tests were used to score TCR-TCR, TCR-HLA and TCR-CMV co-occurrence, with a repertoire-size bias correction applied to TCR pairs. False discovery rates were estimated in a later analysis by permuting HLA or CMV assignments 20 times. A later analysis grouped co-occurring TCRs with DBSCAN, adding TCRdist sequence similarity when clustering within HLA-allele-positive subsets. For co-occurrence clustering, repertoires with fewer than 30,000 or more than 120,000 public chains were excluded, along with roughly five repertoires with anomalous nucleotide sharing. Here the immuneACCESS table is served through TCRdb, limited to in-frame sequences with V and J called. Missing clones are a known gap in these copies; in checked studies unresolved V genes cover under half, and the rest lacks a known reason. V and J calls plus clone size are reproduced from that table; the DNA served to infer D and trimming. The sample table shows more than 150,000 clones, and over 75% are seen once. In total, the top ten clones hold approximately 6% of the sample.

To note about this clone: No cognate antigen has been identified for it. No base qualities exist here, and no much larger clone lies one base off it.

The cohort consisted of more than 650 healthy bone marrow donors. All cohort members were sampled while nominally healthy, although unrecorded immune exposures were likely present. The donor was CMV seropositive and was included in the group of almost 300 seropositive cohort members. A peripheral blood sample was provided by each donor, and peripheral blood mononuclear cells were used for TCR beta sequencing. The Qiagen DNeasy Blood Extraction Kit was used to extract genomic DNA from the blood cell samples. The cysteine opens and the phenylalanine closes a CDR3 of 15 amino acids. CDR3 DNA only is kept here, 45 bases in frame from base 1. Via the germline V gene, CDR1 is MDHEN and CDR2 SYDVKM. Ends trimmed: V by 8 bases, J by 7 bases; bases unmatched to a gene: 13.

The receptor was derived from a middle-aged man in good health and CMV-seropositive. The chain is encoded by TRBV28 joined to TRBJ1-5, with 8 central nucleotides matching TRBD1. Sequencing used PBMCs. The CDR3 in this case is CASLPTDRVGQPQHF. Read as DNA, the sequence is TGTGCCAGCCTGCCTACGGACAGGGTTGGCCAGCCCCAGCATTTT.